This T cell receptor beta chain emerged from a study of post-analysis software for immune sequencing data. Whole-study context: Included courses were relapsing-remitting and secondary progressive multiple sclerosis; progressive-relapsing multiple sclerosis was also included.

Of note for this clonotype: As yet, its antigen is unknown.

Whole-study results and caveats: By F measure, strong co-clustering occurred among samples prepared in the same batch. Multiple sclerosis patients had significantly lower normalized Chao1 diversity than controls. Relative to controls, patients had 4 or 5 TRBV segments at higher frequency, with TRBV5-6, TRBV5-1 and TRBV20-1 among these.

Prepared libraries of TCR beta cDNA carried unique molecular identifiers. A population of roughly 0.85 to 10 million T cells gave rise to 450,000 to 500,000 cDNA molecules. A single record per CDR3 protein comes from TCRdb applying MiXCR to the PCR reads. The table lists 170,000 or so distinct CDR3 sequences, about 29% of them singletons. V gave up 6 bases and J gave up 5 bases, with 17 bases separating them. The CDR3 sequence is 14 residues long. The germline V gene encodes CDR1 ENHRY and CDR2 SYGVKD. The genes are TRBV10-3 and TRBJ2-7, with D possibly matching TRBD1 (6 bases). Sequencing input: blood. The sequence was collected from a girl aged 5-17 years with multiple sclerosis. CDR3 in amino acids: CAIRISENRDEQYF. The CDR3 DNA is TGTGCCATCAGAATAAGCGAAAACAGGGACGAGCAGTACTTC.